The 16 T cell receptor beta chains presented below share a single source sample, sequenced in a study of blood T cell repertoires in COVID-19 (TCRdb year 2020). The library was generated by the immunoSEQ multiplex PCR assay. TCRdb stores this immuneACCESS table with in-frame sequences only. Part of the clones is absent; in the studies checked, under half of the shortfall reflects unresolved V genes, and no reason is known for the rest. Recorded for this sample are about 98,000 clones; 82% of them occurred a single time. Approximately 10% of the sample lies in the top ten. The sample taken for sequencing was peripheral blood. These TCRs come from a man between 70 and 80 years old with active or convalescent COVID-19.

The gene calls are TRBV7-2 and TRBJ2-5; TRBD1 might be the D (5 bases). The CDR3 consists of 15 residues. V lost 2 bases to trimming and J lost 5 bases, with 15 bases between them. Germline-derived CDR1 and CDR2 are SGHTA and FQGNSA. This chain's CDR3 is CASSLLVGREETQYF. Here the CDR3 DNA reads TGTGCCAGCAGCTTACTCGTGGGGCGCGAGGAGACCCAGTACTTC.

The rearrangement links TRBV5-6 to TRBJ1-5, with D tentatively TRBD1 (5 bases). Germline V gene sequence: CDR1 SGHDT, CDR2 YYEEEE. The CDR3 has 14 amino acids. V was cut by 0 bases and J by 7 bases, with 11 bases left in between. Here the CDR3 DNA reads TGTGCCAGCAGCTTGGGTCAGGGTCGGCAGCCCCAGCATTTT. Translating it yields CASSLGQGRQPQHF.

This chain connects TRBV2 to TRBJ1-3; TRBD1 aligns across 8 bases. CDR1 is SNHLY and CDR2 is FYNNEI in the germline V gene. The ends lost 8 bases at V and 3 bases at J; junction bases unmatched: 6. This CDR3 is 14 amino acids long. The CDR3 DNA follows: TGTGCCAGCCGGGACAGGTTCAGTGGAAACACCATATATTTT. Encoded protein: CASRDRFSGNTIYF.

The chain has TRBV18 and TRBJ2-1; TRBD2 matches at 8 bases. The CDR3 is 15 amino acids. The V gene's germline CDR1 is KGHSH and CDR2 LQKENI. The J segment lost 2 bases and the V segment lost 4 bases, leaving 4 bases of the junction unmatched. In nucleotides, the CDR3 is TGTGCCAGCTCACTAGCGGGGACCACCTACAATGAGCAGTTCTTC. Translation: CASSLAGTTYNEQFF. The whole variable domain, filled in from reference TRBV18 and TRBJ2-1, reads NAGVMQNPRHLVRRRGQEARLRCSPMKGHSHVYWYRQLPEEGLKFMVYLQKENIIDESGMPKERFSAEFPKEGPSILRIQQVVRGDSAAYFCASSLAGTTYNEQFFGPGTRLTVL.

V and J are TRBV7-6 and TRBJ1-4, with 7 nucleotides matching TRBD1. Germline V lookup: CDR1 SGHVS, CDR2 FNYEAQ. The CDR3 extends over 14 amino acids. V lost 1 base to trimming and J lost 9 bases; unmatched junction nucleotides: 5. CDR3 protein: CASSLDRGAQKLFF. The CDR3 DNA sequence: TGTGCCAGCAGCTTAGACAGGGGCGCTCAAAAACTGTTTTTT.

V gene TRBV2 combines with J gene TRBJ1-2; D uncertain. The V gene's germline CDR1 is SNHLY and CDR2 FYNNEI. V was cut by 6 bases and J by 2 bases, with 13 bases left in between. The length of the CDR3 is 14 residues. CDR3 DNA: TGTGCCAGCAGAGCCCAGGCGGGCAACTATGGCTACACCTTC. Translated, it gives CASRAQAGNYGYTF. The full variable domain, in which reference TRBV2 and TRBJ1-2 provide the parts outside the CDR3, is EPEVTQTPSHQVTQMGQEVILRCVPISNHLYFYWYRQILGQKVEFLVSFYNNEISEKSEIFDDQFSVERPDGSNFTLKIRSTKLEDSAMYFCASRAQAGNYGYTFGSGTRLTVV.

A few counts support this clone. The V call is TRBV5-6, the J call TRBJ2-3; 8 nucleotides agree with TRBD2. The CDR3 runs 13 residues. Trimming at V came to 5 bases and at J to 8 bases, leaving 7 bases not matched to a gene. CDR1 and CDR2 (germline): SGHDT, YYEEEE. CDR3 amino acids: CASSSRGGRTQYF. The CDR3 DNA follows: TGTGCCAGCAGTAGTCGGGGGGGCCGTACGCAGTATTTT.

This clone is a singleton in its sample. The rearrangement links TRBV5-1 to TRBJ2-1; 13 bases match TRBD2. J was trimmed by 6 bases and V by 6 bases; bases with no gene match: 6. CDR3 length equals 15 residues. From germline, CDR1 is SGHRS and CDR2 YFSETQ. CDR3 amino acids: CASTLTSGGSNEQFF. The CDR3 DNA follows: TGCGCCAGCACCCTGACTAGCGGGGGGTCCAATGAGCAGTTCTTC.

J is TRBJ1-6 and V is TRBV3-1 (or the pseudogene TRBV3-2); 9 bases line up with TRBD1. CDR1 and CDR2 from the germline V gene are LGHDT and YNNKEL (reference sequence). The CDR3 length is 14 residues. V was pared by 0 bases and J by 11 bases, with 2 bases of the junction left unmatched. The CDR3 region is CASSQDDRGTPLHF. CDR3 nucleotide sequence: TGTGCCAGCAGCCAAGATGACAGGGGGACACCCCTCCACTTT.

The chain is built from TRBV6-2 or TRBV6-3 and TRBJ2-7; 7 positions agree with TRBD1. Looked up from germline, CDR1 is MNHEY and CDR2 is SVGEGT. V gave up 2 bases and J gave up 10 bases; unmatched junction bases: 5. The CDR3 runs to 12 residues. The CDR3 DNA sequence: TGTGCCAGCAGTTACGACAGGGAATTTCAGTACTTC. This encodes CASSYDREFQYF.

The gene calls are TRBV18 and TRBJ2-2; TRBD1 might be the D (6 bases). In germline, CDR1 is KGHSH, CDR2 LQKENI. Trimming pared 3 bases from V and 5 bases from J, leaving 10 bases between. This CDR3 has 14 amino acids. DNA of the CDR3: TGTGCCAGCTCACCTAAGACAGGAACCGGGGAGCTGTTTTTT. This codes for CASSPKTGTGELFF.

The CDR3 spells CASSQASAGFHGYTF. The CDR3 nucleotides read TGTGCCAGCAGCCAAGCATCGGCAGGGTTTCATGGCTACACCTTC. This chain joins TRBV14 and TRBJ1-2; tentative D call: TRBD1 (5 bases). The germline V gene encodes CDR1 SGHDN and CDR2 FVKESK. Trimming took off 1 base at V and 6 bases at J, with 15 bases between the two ends. This CDR3 has 15 residues.

The genes are TRBV2 and TRBJ1-2; D is perhaps TRBD1 (6 bases). Germline V lookup: CDR1 SNHLY, CDR2 FYNNEI. Deletions cut 2 bases from V and 8 bases from J, with 12 bases between. The CDR3 is 13 amino acids. The CDR3 sequence is CASSERQDDGYTF. The CDR3 DNA sequence: TGTGCCAGCAGTGAAAGACAGGACGACGGCTACACCTTC.

This chain links TRBV5-1 with TRBJ1-6; D is possibly TRBD1 (6 bases). CDR1 SGHRS and CDR2 YFSETQ come from the germline V gene. The CDR3 runs to 16 residues. With 4 bases removed from V and 0 bases from J, the gap between germline ends came to 11 bases. CDR3 coding DNA: TGCGCCAGCAGCCGGCGCAGGGGCTCCTATAATTCACCCCTCCACTTT. Protein: CASSRRRGSYNSPLHF.

This clone occurred a few times. The rearrangement uses TRBV29-1 and TRBJ2-7; TRBD1 agrees at 8 bases. With 0 bases clipped from V and 0 bases from J, the junction kept 4 bases outside the gene matches. Germline V CDR1 and CDR2: SQVTM, ANQGSEA. The CDR3 extends over 15 amino acids. The CDR3 is CSVEEWDRYSYEQYF. For the CDR3, the DNA is TGCAGCGTTGAAGAATGGGACAGGTACTCCTACGAGCAGTACTTC.

The chain joins TRBV15 to TRBJ2-5; 7 nucleotides align to TRBD2. This CDR3 contains 14 residues. Germline CDR1 LNHNV, CDR2 YYDKDF (reference sequence). After removal of 0 bases from V and 5 bases from J, the junction contained 3 bases not matched to a gene. CDR3: CATSRDRGVETQYF. The DNA of the CDR3 is TGTGCCACCAGCAGAGATCGGGGGGTGGAGACCCAGTACTTC.